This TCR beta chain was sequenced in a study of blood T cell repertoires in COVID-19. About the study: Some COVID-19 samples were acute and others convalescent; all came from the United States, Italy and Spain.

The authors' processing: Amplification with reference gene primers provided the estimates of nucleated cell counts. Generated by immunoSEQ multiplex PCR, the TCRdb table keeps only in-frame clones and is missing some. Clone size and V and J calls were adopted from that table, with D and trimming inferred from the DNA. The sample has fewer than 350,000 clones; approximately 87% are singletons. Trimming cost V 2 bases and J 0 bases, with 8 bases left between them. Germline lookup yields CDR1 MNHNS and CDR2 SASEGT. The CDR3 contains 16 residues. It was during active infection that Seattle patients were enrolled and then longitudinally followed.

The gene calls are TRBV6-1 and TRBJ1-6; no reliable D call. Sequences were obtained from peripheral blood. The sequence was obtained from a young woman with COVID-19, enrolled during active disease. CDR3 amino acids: CASSEIESSYNSPLHF. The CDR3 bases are TGTGCCAGCAGTGAAATTGAGAGCTCCTATAATTCACCCCTCCACTTT.